This TCR beta chain was sequenced for a study of beta chain features in type 1 diabetes. Across the study: Summed over all samples, the examined sorted cells came to some 99 million. General study findings and limits: Shorter templates may be favored by PCR, equally so in patients and controls. Type 1 diabetes patients had fewer VDJ junction insertions and more deletions.

Reverse transcription of all isolated RNA meant that expressed TCRB transcripts were sequenced. Method: immunoSEQ multiplex PCR; TCRdb's copy keeps in-frame clones and lacks some. This sample carries under 300,000 clones, 8% of them seen once, and the ten largest clones take roughly 1%. As regards this clone: Its antigen is not known.

Germline CDR1 SNHLY, CDR2 FYNNEI. The CDR3 sequence is 15 residues long. With 5 bases clipped from V and 12 bases from J, the junction kept 11 bases outside the gene matches. Material for sequencing was central memory CD4+ T cells from blood. The chain has TRBV2 and TRBJ1-6; 9 nucleotides line up with TRBD1. This clonotype was obtained from a woman aged 18-29 years in good health. The CDR3 reads CASSTQGARGEPLHF. The CDR3 DNA reads as TGTGCCAGCAGTACACAGGGGGCAAGAGGAGAACCCCTCCACTTT.